The present TCR beta chain was sequenced within a study of CD8 T cells in Susac syndrome (dated by TCRdb to 2018 to 2020). Background on the whole study: Of the Susac syndrome patients who were sequenced, roughly 6 had clinically active disease and roughly 8 were in clinical remission. At the time of blood withdrawal, Susac syndrome patients were either therapy-naive, taking corticosteroids (with some also receiving IVIg), or on IVIg alone. Repertoire sequencing was used to test whether CD8+ T cell activation and differentiation in Susac syndrome was antigen driven. The clonality of the CD8+ T cell repertoire was compared across approximately eleven healthy donors, some 14 Susac syndrome patients and fewer than 16 multiple sclerosis patients. General study outcomes and caveats: The number of individuals in the TCR sequencing and HLA analysis was recognized as being relatively small. Roughly 15 Susac-specific public clones were identified in the total CD8+ repertoire, and a few Susac-specific public clones were identified in the CD8+ TEMRA repertoire. CD8+ repertoires in Susac syndrome showed clonal expansion, which was highest in CD8+ TEMRA cells and was greater in clinically active patients than in remitting patients.

Counted from cysteine to phenylalanine, this CDR3 has 12 amino acids. CDR3 DNA only is kept here, 36 bases in frame from base 1. The germline ends are 9 bases apart after V is trimmed by 6 bases and J by 7 bases. CDR1 PRHDT and CDR2 FYEKMQ are derived from the germline V gene (reference sequence). RNA was extracted with the RNeasy kit and roughly 0.45 to 1 ug was reverse transcribed using random hexamers. The immunoSEQ multiplex PCR assay, which covers 54 Vbeta and 13 Jbeta segments, was used to amplify TCR beta CDR3 regions. To correct PCR amplification bias, a synthetic template baseline was used for both primer optimization and computational correction. As for how the authors treated the data: Reads were annotated to V, D and J genes per IMGT and analyzed with immunoSEQ Analyzer, keeping only productive sequences. Clonality was computed as one minus Shannon entropy normalized by log2 of the number of productive unique sequences. Public and private clones were assessed among the 100 most prevalent clones of each patient and control. Clones were defined as Susac-specific when absent from the healthy and MS cohorts, from fewer than 1,200 published viral clones and from other ImmuneACCESS disease sequences. The public reads were reprocessed in TCRdb via fastp at Q25 and MiXCR, keeping in-frame beta chains. Each CDR3 protein gets just one entry, which takes the most common genes and DNA from the rows behind it. TCRdb assigned the V and J calls; the authors' analysis was not used. The sample table shows around 170,000 distinct CDR3 sequences, and 85% to 95% are seen once. The ten largest clones represent around 0.16% of the sample.

Concerning this clonotype itself: The target of this receptor is not known. Base qualities are not at hand, and no much larger clone is one base apart.

Peripheral blood CD8+ and CD4+ T cells from healthy donors, Susac syndrome patients and multiple sclerosis patients were profiled using high-throughput TCR beta sequencing. The Susac syndrome patients fulfilled recently defined diagnostic criteria for definite or probable disease. Bulk CD8+ and CD4+ T cells were purified by magnetic negative isolation, whereas CD8+ TEMRA cells were enriched by FACS. Blood was drawn into EDTA tubes, processed within 24 hours, and PBMCs were isolated by density gradient centrifugation. PBMCs intended for TCR sequencing were cryopreserved in liquid nitrogen and thawed later in a water bath at 37 degrees C. The sorted or isolated CD4+, CD8+ and CD8+ TEMRA cells reached a purity of at least 90%.

What was sequenced was CD8+ T cells from PBMCs. The source is a human donor with Susac syndrome. The sequence is built from TRBV13 and TRBJ2-2; the D gene assignment is ambiguous. CDR3 loop: CASRGRSGELFF. In nucleotide form, the sequence is TGTGCCAGCAGGGGAAGGAGCGGGGAGCTGTTTTTT.